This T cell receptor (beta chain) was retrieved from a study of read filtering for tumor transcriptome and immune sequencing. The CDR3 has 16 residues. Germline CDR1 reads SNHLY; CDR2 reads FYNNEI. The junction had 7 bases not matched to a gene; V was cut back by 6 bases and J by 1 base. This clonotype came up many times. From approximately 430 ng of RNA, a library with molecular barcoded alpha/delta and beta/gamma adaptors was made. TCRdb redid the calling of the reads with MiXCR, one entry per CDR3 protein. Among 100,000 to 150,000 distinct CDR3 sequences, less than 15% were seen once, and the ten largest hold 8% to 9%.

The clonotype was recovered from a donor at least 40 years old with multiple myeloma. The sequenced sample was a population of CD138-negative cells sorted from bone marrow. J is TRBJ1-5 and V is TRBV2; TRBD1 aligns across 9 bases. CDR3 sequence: CASSHRTGVSNQPQHF. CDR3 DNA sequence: TGTGCCAGCAGCCACCGGACAGGGGTGAGCAATCAGCCCCAGCATTTT.